The 29 T cell receptor beta chains below come from one sample, sequenced in a study of shared clonotypes between healthy human individuals (dated by TCRdb to 2020 to 2022). To prepare the library, the immunoSEQ multiplex PCR assay was applied. This is the immuneACCESS table as TCRdb keeps it, with only in-frame sequences that have V and J called. A part of the clones is gone; compared with another copy, unresolved V genes explain less than half, and the rest is unexplained. The sample profile shows some 2,500,000 clones; roughly 93% of them were found once. Approximately 0.36% of the sample lies in the top ten. Sequenced material: naive CD4+ T cells from PBMCs. Per the publication, the cell subset or site label means: CD45RA+ positively selected. The receptors derive from a man younger than 35 in good health. Some clones in this sample may be carry-over from other donors' samples.

Only one count was recorded for this clone. CDR3 nucleotide sequence: TGTGCCAGCTTGTGGGGAGTGGGAGAGACCCAGTACTTC. Translated, it gives CASLWGVGETQYF. The chain employs TRBV25-1 and TRBJ2-5, with D maybe TRBD2 (5 bases). The length of the CDR3 is 13 residues. Per germline, CDR1 MGHDK and CDR2 SYGVNS. V lost 8 bases, J lost 4 bases, and 14 bases lay in between.

The genes are TRBV5-1 and TRBJ2-2; TRBD2 matches 13 bases. V was pared by 3 bases and J by 0 bases, with 8 bases of the junction left unmatched. The length of the CDR3 is 19 residues. Germline V gene sequence: CDR1 SGHRS, CDR2 YFSETQ. CDR3 residues: CASSSKRTSGSTNTGELFF. As DNA, the CDR3 is TGCGCCAGCAGCTCAAAAAGGACTAGCGGGAGTACGAACACCGGGGAGCTGTTTTTT.

Concerning this clone: This specimen includes other DNA sequences encoding the same CDR3. The chain links TRBV7-3 to TRBJ2-3; 13 bases are shared with TRBD2. V was pared by 3 bases and J by 5 bases, with 2 bases of the junction left unmatched. This CDR3 has 15 amino acids. Germline V CDR1 and CDR2: SGHTA, FQGTGA. CDR3 in amino acids: CASSLGTSGKDTQYF. CDR3 nucleotides: TGTGCCAGCAGCTTGGGGACTAGCGGGAAAGATACGCAGTATTTT.

This clone was counted between two and nine times. The rearrangement uses TRBV7-2 and TRBJ1-2; D is possibly TRBD1 (6 bases). Germline loops: CDR1 SGHTA, CDR2 FQGNSA. This CDR3 spans 12 amino acids. Trimming left V 5 bases short and J 5 bases short, with 9 bases between. The CDR3 loop reads CASSERGYGYTF. CDR3 DNA sequence: TGTGCCAGCAGCGAGAGGGGGTATGGCTACACCTTC.

This clone has just one count. CDR3 in amino acids: CASTLVRPSEAFF. CDR3 sequence (DNA): TGTGCCAGCACTTTGGTACGACCGAGTGAAGCTTTCTTT. The rearrangement joins TRBV28 to TRBJ1-1, with unresolved D. Germline V gene lookup returns CDR1 MDHEN and CDR2 SYDVKM. The CDR3 covers 13 residues. The V gene lost 7 bases and the J gene lost 7 bases, with 16 bases spanning the gap.

V usage is TRBV6-1 and J usage is TRBJ1-6; D is ambiguous. The V end lost 6 bases, the J end lost 6 bases, and 6 bases lay between the germline ends. There are 12 residues in the CDR3. Looked up from germline, CDR1 is MNHNS and CDR2 is SASEGT. The CDR3 sequence: CASSQVNSPLHF. CDR3 nucleotide sequence: TGTGCCAGCAGCCAAGTTAATTCACCCCTCCACTTT.

This chain uses TRBV7-9 with TRBJ1-4; D might be TRBD1 (5 bases). Trimming shortened V by 7 bases and J by 0 bases, and 15 bases separated the two germline ends. Germline CDR1 and CDR2: SEHNR and FQNEAQ (reference sequence). The CDR3 is 16 amino acids. The CDR3 sequence: CASTLGHNPTNEKLFF. The CDR3, as DNA: TGTGCCAGCACCCTGGGGCACAACCCAACTAATGAAAAACTGTTTTTT.

The J gene is TRBJ2-5, the V gene TRBV7-9, with 8 nucleotides matching TRBD2. The J call may be incorrect, as the DNA end agrees better with TRBJ2-7. Germline assignment: CDR1 SEHNR and CDR2 FQNEAQ (reference sequence). This CDR3 is built from 15 residues. CDR3 in amino acids: CASSSTGGTHNEQYF. In DNA, the CDR3 is TGTGCCAGCAGCTCGACGGGAGGGACCCATAACGAGCAGTACTTC.

This sequence joins TRBV6-6 and TRBJ2-3; the D is unclear. The V and J ends lost 2 bases and 0 bases respectively, with 9 bases between them. The CDR3 is 15 residues long. Germline V gene data show CDR1 as MNHNY and CDR2 as SVGAGI (reference sequence). The CDR3 is CASSYNQVSTDTQYF. The CDR3 DNA sequence: TGTGCCAGCAGTTACAACCAGGTTAGCACAGATACGCAGTATTTT.

The rearrangement joins TRBV7-2 to TRBJ1-1; tentatively, D is TRBD1 (6 bases). Germline-derived CDR1 and CDR2 are SGHTA and FQGNSA. The CDR3 covers 13 residues. The germline V and J ends were trimmed by 1 base and 6 bases, with 9 bases remaining between them. The CDR3 reads CASSLVGGPEAFF. The DNA for the CDR3 is TGTGCCAGCAGCTTAGTGGGGGGCCCTGAAGCTTTCTTT.

This chain joins TRBV7-8 and TRBJ2-1; D might be TRBD1 or TRBD2, each matching 5 bases. CDR3 length equals 17 residues. The V gene lost 5 bases and the J gene lost 12 bases, with 29 bases spanning the gap. Germline values: CDR1 SGHVS, CDR2 FQNEAQ. The CDR3 loop reads CASSSRDAKSVSPRQFF. The CDR3 DNA sequence: TGTGCCAGCAGCAGCCGGGACGCAAAGTCTGTGAGTCCTAGGCAGTTCTTC.

This clone has just a few counts. This chain uses TRBV19 with TRBJ1-4, with a tentative D call TRBD1 (6 bases). CDR1 and CDR2 (germline): LNHDA, SQIVND (reference sequence). This CDR3 comprises 13 residues. CDR3 sequence: CGSSPGTTEKLFF. For the CDR3, the DNA is TGTGGCTCTTCCCCCGGGACAACTGAAAAACTGTTTTTT. The full variable domain, its missing parts supplied by reference TRBV19 and TRBJ1-4, is DGGITQSPKYLFRKEGQNVTLSCEQNLNHDAMYWYRQDPGQGLRLIYYSQIVNDFQKGDIAEGYSVSREKKESFPLTVTSAQKNPTAFYLCGSSPGTTEKLFFGSGTQLSVL.

V and J are TRBV5-4 and TRBJ1-1; tentatively, D is TRBD1 (5 bases). This CDR3 is built from 13 residues. Germline CDR1 reads SGHNT; CDR2 reads YYREEE (reference sequence). The V end was cut by 6 bases, the J end by 4 bases, with 13 bases between. DNA of the CDR3: TGTGCCAGCATTAACCTGGGGGGCACTGAAGCTTTCTTT. This encodes CASINLGGTEAFF.

The gene calls are TRBV21-1 and TRBJ2-7; the table calls TRBD2, which could not be checked here. TRBV21-1 is shown as a pseudogene. CDR3 size: 17 residues. CDR3: CASSKIVTLAGTYEQYF. CDR3 nucleotides: TGTGCCAGCAGCAAAATCGTTACGCTAGCGGGGACTTACGAGCAGTACTTC.

This rearrangement joins TRBV19 to TRBJ2-1, with 14 bases aligning to TRBD2. J gave up 0 bases and V 6 bases, and 10 bases lay outside the gene matches. This CDR3 is built from 19 residues. The germline V gene encodes CDR1 LNHDA and CDR2 SQIVND (reference sequence). DNA of the CDR3: TGTGCCAGTAGAGGACTAGCGGGAGGCTTCTCCAGCTCCTACAATGAGCAGTTCTTC. It translates to CASRGLAGGFSSSYNEQFF.

In its sample, this clone was seen once. The identical CDR3 is also encoded by other nucleotide sequences in the sample. The rearrangement uses TRBV6-6 and TRBJ2-3; D possibly matches TRBD1 or TRBD2 (5 bases each). Trimming shortened V by 6 bases and J by 5 bases, and 9 bases separated the two germline ends. The length of the CDR3 is 12 residues. In germline, CDR1 is MNHNY, CDR2 SVGAGI (reference sequence). The CDR3: CASSSRGDTQYF. The CDR3 nucleotides read TGTGCCAGCAGCTCGAGGGGAGATACGCAGTATTTT.

This sequence joins TRBV18 and TRBJ1-1, with D possibly TRBD1 on 5 matching bases. Germline V gene sequence: CDR1 KGHSH, CDR2 LQKENI. The CDR3 is 14 amino acids. V gave up 3 bases and J gave up 1 base, with 9 bases separating them. CDR3: CASSPGLANTEAFF. As DNA, the CDR3 is TGTGCCAGCTCACCGGGACTGGCGAACACTGAAGCTTTCTTT.

This clone has more than one count but fewer than ten. The chain uses TRBV6-4 and TRBJ1-1; TRBD1 might be the D (6 bases). The germline gives CDR1 MRHNA, CDR2 SNTAGT. With 5 bases removed from V and 1 base from J, the gap between germline ends came to 8 bases. The CDR3 covers 13 residues. The CDR3 spells CASSLDRNTEAFF. For the CDR3, the DNA is TGTGCCAGCAGTTTGGACAGGAACACTGAAGCTTTCTTT.

The chain has TRBV18 and TRBJ2-1; 8 bases align to TRBD2. The ends lost 3 bases at V and 6 bases at J; junction bases unmatched: 10. The germline V gene has CDR1 KGHSH and CDR2 LQKENI. The CDR3 is 16 residues long. The CDR3, as DNA: TGTGCCAGCTCACCGCCCGGGACTAGGGTCTTCAATGAGCAGTTCTTC. Its translation is CASSPPGTRVFNEQFF.

The rearrangement links TRBV28 to TRBJ1-6; 9 bases fit TRBD1. The V and J ends lost 8 bases and 5 bases, in that order; junction bases with no gene match: 7. The germline CDR1 and CDR2 sequences are MDHEN and SYDVKM. This CDR3 spans 15 amino acids. The CDR3 coding sequence is TGTGCCAGCCACACCTGGGACAGGGATAATTCACCCCTCCACTTT. It yields the protein CASHTWDRDNSPLHF. Full variable domain (rest looked up from reference TRBV28 and TRBJ1-6): DVKVTQSSRYLVKRTGEKVFLECVQDMDHENMFWYRQDPGLGLRLIYFSYDVKMKEKGDIPEGYSVSREKKERFSLILESASTNQTSMYLCASHTWDRDNSPLHFGNGTRLTVT.

V gene TRBV11-2 combines with J gene TRBJ2-1; D may be TRBD2 (5 bases). The ends were cut back, 1 base at V and 6 bases at J, with 13 bases in the middle. The CDR3 is 15 amino acids. The V gene's germline CDR1 is SGHAT and CDR2 FQNNGV. CDR3 nucleotide sequence: TGTGCCAGCAGCTTAGTCCGGGGAGCGGCCAATGAGCAGTTCTTC. Amino acid sequence: CASSLVRGAANEQFF.

The rearrangement joins TRBV27 to TRBJ2-3; perhaps TRBD2 as D (5 bases). Germline V CDR1 and CDR2: MNHEY, SMNVEV (reference sequence). There are 15 residues in the CDR3. V dropped 8 bases and J dropped 2 bases, with 17 bases sitting between them. The CDR3 here is CASGRGRGFTDTQYF. The CDR3 DNA reads as TGTGCCAGCGGGAGAGGCAGAGGATTCACAGATACGCAGTATTTT.

The chain combines TRBV5-4 with TRBJ2-1; D uncertain. The CDR3 runs 12 residues. Between the trimmed V and J ends, which lost 2 bases and 7 bases, there was a span of 7 bases. Germline CDR1 reads SGHNT; CDR2 reads YYREEE (reference sequence). The chain's CDR3 is CASSFWGNEQFF. Here the CDR3 DNA reads TGTGCCAGCAGCTTTTGGGGTAATGAGCAGTTCTTC.

This chain links TRBV15 with TRBJ1-2; D is unresolved. The CDR3 is made up of 15 amino acids. Germline CDR1 is LNHNV and CDR2 is YYDKDF (reference sequence). V lost 3 bases and J lost 2, with 13 bases in between. The chain's CDR3 is CATSRERTGNYGYTF. The CDR3, as DNA: TGTGCCACCAGCAGGGAAAGGACGGGAAACTATGGCTACACCTTC.

This clone was seen just once. The chain has TRBV5-4 and TRBJ2-3; D not certain. Germline-derived CDR1 and CDR2 are SGHNT and YYREEE (reference sequence). V was clipped by 0 bases and J by 2 bases, with 7 bases between them. CDR3 length equals 14 residues. In DNA form, the CDR3 reads TGTGCCAGCAGCTTGGCGCAGGCCACAGATACGCAGTATTTT. Its protein is CASSLAQATDTQYF.

Regarding this clone: The identical CDR3 is also encoded by other nucleotide sequences in the sample. The rearrangement uses TRBV4-3 and TRBJ2-7, with a weak D call TRBD1 (6 bases). The germline gives CDR1 LGHNA, CDR2 YSLEER. The CDR3 is made up of 14 amino acids. V was cut by 3 bases and J by 2 bases, with 11 bases left in between. In DNA, the CDR3 is TGCGCCAGCAGCCAGGAACAGGGCCCCTACGAGCAGTACTTC. It yields the protein CASSQEQGPYEQYF.

The V and J genes are TRBV4-3 and TRBJ1-4; no reliable D call. This CDR3 region has 15 residues. The germline V gene encodes CDR1 LGHNA and CDR2 YSLEER. Trimming took 1 base from V and 4 from J, leaving 10 bases between them. CDR3 sequence reads: CASSQAGRINEKLFF. The CDR3 region has the DNA TGCGCCAGCAGCCAAGCGGGCAGGATTAATGAAAAACTGTTTTTT.

The V and J genes are TRBV28 and TRBJ2-2, with 7 bases fitting TRBD2. CDR3 length equals 15 residues. Germline CDR1 reads MDHEN; CDR2 reads SYDVKM. After removal of 3 bases from V and 4 bases from J, the junction contained 5 bases not matched to a gene. The CDR3 sequence: CASSFGGSATGELFF. The CDR3 DNA is TGTGCCAGCAGTTTTGGCGGGAGTGCCACCGGGGAGCTGTTTTTT.

V and J are TRBV4-1 and TRBJ1-4; D is perhaps TRBD1 (5 bases). The CDR3 has 19 residues. V gave up 1 base and J gave up 8 bases, with 26 bases separating them. The germline gives CDR1 MGHRA, CDR2 YSYEKL. CDR3 region: CASSQAGAGGNVLREKLFF. CDR3 sequence (DNA): TGCGCCAGCAGCCAAGCCGGGGCAGGAGGGAATGTACTTAGGGAAAAACTGTTTTTT.